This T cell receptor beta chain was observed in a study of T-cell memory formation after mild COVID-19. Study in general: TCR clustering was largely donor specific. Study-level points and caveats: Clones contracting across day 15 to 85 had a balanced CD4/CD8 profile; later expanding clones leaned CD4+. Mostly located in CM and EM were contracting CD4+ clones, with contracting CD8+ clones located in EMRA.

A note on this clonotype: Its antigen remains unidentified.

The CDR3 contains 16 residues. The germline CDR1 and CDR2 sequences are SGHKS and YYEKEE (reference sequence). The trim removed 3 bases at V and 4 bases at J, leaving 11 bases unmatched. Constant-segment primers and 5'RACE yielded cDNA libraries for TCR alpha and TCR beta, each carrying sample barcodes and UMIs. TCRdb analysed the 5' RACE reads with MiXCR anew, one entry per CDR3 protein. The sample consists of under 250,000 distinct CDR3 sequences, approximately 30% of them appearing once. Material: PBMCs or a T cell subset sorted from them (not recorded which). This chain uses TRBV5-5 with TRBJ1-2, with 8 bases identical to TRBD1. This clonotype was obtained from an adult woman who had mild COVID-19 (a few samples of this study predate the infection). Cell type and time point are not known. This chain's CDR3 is CASSSNPKGTGYGYTF. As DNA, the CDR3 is TGTGCCAGCAGCTCCAATCCCAAAGGGACAGGCTATGGCTACACCTTC.